This TCR beta chain was retrieved from a study of T-cell reconstitution after alpha-beta-depleted transplantation in children (dated by TCRdb to 2016 to 2018). A note on the overall study: Using TCR repertoire profiling, the study followed T-cell immune reconstitution in a quantitative way in children after TCRalphabeta/CD19-depleted allogeneic hematopoietic cell transplantation.

Libraries were prepared through PCR. TCRdb lists the instrument as Illumina HiSeq 2500. Molecular barcoding was employed in the preparation of TCR libraries, with unique molecular identifiers being used to normalize TCRbeta repertoire quantification. TCRdb itself trimmed the public reads at Q25 with fastp, ran MiXCR and retained productive beta chains. Each CDR3 protein appears once, grouped with its most common genes and DNA. Present in this sample are approximately 980,000 distinct CDR3 sequences, roughly 29% of which were seen just once. The ten largest clonotypes hold roughly 31% of the sample. The sample's treatment or condition label, in plain terms: allogeneic hematopoietic cell transplantation with graft depleted of TCRalphabeta T cells and CD19 B cells. The transplant recipients were children given TCRalphabeta/CD19-depleted allogeneic hematopoietic cell grafts. Overall study results and their limits: Over subsequent months, a decline in hyperexpanded clone frequencies was noted, and after one year, T-cell counts and TCRbeta diversity were mostly ascribed to newly produced T cells. About two months after transplant, the apparently early recovery of alphabetaT-cell counts reportedly depended on just several hundred clones that had expanded rapidly and came from non-depleted graft cells. In some patients, high TCRbeta diversity at day 60 was attributed to recipient T cells and intrathymic progenitors that had survived conditioning.

In the case of this clonotype: The antigen this receptor binds is unknown. No much larger clone is present one base from it, and per-base qualities are unavailable.

The sequence was collected from a boy in the first two years of life who had a stem cell transplant for SCID, so the T cells may come from the graft donor. The sequencing here drew on PBMCs, mostly from graft donor cells, taken 360 days after TCRalphabeta/CD19-depleted stem cell transplant.

The CDR3 reads as follows: CASSPGVNSYNEQFF. The DNA sequence is given as TGTGCCAGCAGCCCGGGGGTCAACTCCTACAATGAGCAGTTCTTC. The sequence links TRBV5-6 to TRBJ2-1; TRBD2 might be the D gene, on 6 matching bases. The germline V gene provides CDR1 SGHDT and CDR2 YYEEEE. The CDR3 starts with the cysteine, ends with the phenylalanine, and has 15 residues. The sequence is cut down to CDR3 DNA, 45 bases in frame from base 1. Trimming at the junction amounts to 4 bases on V and 0 bases on J, and the germline ends lie 11 bases apart.